These 8 T cell receptor beta chains came from one sample sequenced in a study of cytomegalovirus exposure and HLA in healthy donors. PCR used 60 Vbeta primers and 13 Jbeta primers. Repertoires were generated with immunoSEQ multiplex PCR, while TCRdb's copy carries only in-frame clones and drops some. The sample includes about 160,000 clones, roughly 75% of them seen just once. The source material was PBMCs. Receptors were obtained from a female donor in good health and CMV-seronegative.

The rearrangement links TRBV20-1 to TRBJ1-1; D unclear. V was clipped by 7 bases and J by 3 bases, with 9 bases between them. Germline V gene sequence: CDR1 DFQATT, CDR2 SNEGSKA (reference sequence). CDR3 length: 11 residues. The CDR3 DNA is TGCAGTGGGACTGGGCACACTGAAGCTTTCTTT. It encodes CSGTGHTEAFF.

The CDR3 loop reads CASSEGTGGYEQYF. Here the CDR3 DNA reads TGCGCCAGCAGTGAAGGGACAGGGGGGTACGAGCAGTACTTC. The chain has TRBV10-2 and TRBJ2-7; 11 nucleotides line up with TRBD1. This CDR3 has 14 amino acids. The V gene end was trimmed by 3 bases and the J gene end by 4 bases; junction bases not matched to a gene: 2. Per germline, CDR1 WSHSY and CDR2 SAAADI.

In the case of this clone: Other DNA sequences in the sample encode the same CDR3. This chain links TRBV29-1 with TRBJ1-1, with 9 bases fitting TRBD1. The germline gives CDR1 SQVTM, CDR2 ANQGSEA. The CDR3 length is 16 residues. The V segment lost 0 bases and the J segment 2 bases; nucleotides outside the gene matches: 7. Here the CDR3 DNA reads TGCAGCGTTGAAGATCGGGGACAGGGCCTTAACACTGAAGCTTTCTTT. This codes for CSVEDRGQGLNTEAFF.

This clone was seen a handful of times. The chain is built from TRBV29-1 and TRBJ2-5, with D possibly TRBD1 on 5 matching bases. The CDR3 sequence is 15 residues long. V was shortened by 6 bases and J by 0 bases, with 17 bases between the two germline ends. The V gene's germline CDR1 is SQVTM and CDR2 ANQGSEA. The CDR3: CSVNRVTGYQETQYF. The CDR3 nucleotides are TGCAGCGTCAATCGTGTTACAGGTTACCAAGAGACCCAGTACTTC.

CDR3 loop: CASSVARSGNTIYF. The CDR3 nucleotides are TGTGCCAGCAGCGTAGCCCGCTCTGGAAACACCATATATTTT. J is TRBJ1-3 and V is TRBV9; no clear D. CDR1 is SGDLS, CDR2 YYNGEE, per germline. The CDR3 is 14 amino acids. Trimming left V 0 bases short and J 0 bases short, with 4 bases between. Using reference TRBV9 and TRBJ1-3 for the parts outside the CDR3, the full variable domain is DSGVTQTPKHLITATGQRVTLRCSPRSGDLSVYWYQQSLDQGLQFLIQYYNGEERAKGNILERFSAQQFPDLHSELNLSSLELGDSALYFCASSVARSGNTIYFGEGSWLTVV.

The gene calls are TRBV19 and TRBJ2-7; TRBD1 aligns across 7 bases. Germline V gene sequence: CDR1 LNHDA, CDR2 SQIVND (reference sequence). The CDR3 runs 13 residues. Unmatched junction bases numbered 5, after V lost 5 bases and J lost 4 bases. The CDR3 is CASSLPGQYEQYF. The DNA for the CDR3 is TGTGCCAGTAGTTTACCGGGACAGTACGAGCAGTACTTC. Full variable domain (rest looked up from reference TRBV19 and TRBJ2-7): DGGITQSPKYLFRKEGQNVTLSCEQNLNHDAMYWYRQDPGQGLRLIYYSQIVNDFQKGDIAEGYSVSREKKESFPLTVTSAQKNPTAFYLCASSLPGQYEQYFGPGTRLTVT.

The rearrangement links TRBV6-5 to TRBJ2-5; tentative D call: TRBD2 (5 bases). The CDR3 sequence is 14 residues long. CDR1 MNHEY and CDR2 SVGAGI come from the germline V gene. Trimming took 8 bases from V and 3 from J, leaving 16 bases between them. CDR3 in amino acids: CASGSAGAEETQYF. The DNA for the CDR3 is TGTGCCAGCGGGTCGGCGGGTGCGGAAGAGACCCAGTACTTC.

This chain connects TRBV5-8 to TRBJ1-5, with D unresolved. Trimming removed 2 bases from V and 2 bases from J, with 11 bases in between. Germline CDR1 is SGHTS and CDR2 is YDEGEE. This CDR3 contains 15 residues. CDR3 bases: TGTGCCAGCAGCTTCCCGGGGTTTGGCAATCAGCCCCAGCATTTT. Translating gives CASSFPGFGNQPQHF.